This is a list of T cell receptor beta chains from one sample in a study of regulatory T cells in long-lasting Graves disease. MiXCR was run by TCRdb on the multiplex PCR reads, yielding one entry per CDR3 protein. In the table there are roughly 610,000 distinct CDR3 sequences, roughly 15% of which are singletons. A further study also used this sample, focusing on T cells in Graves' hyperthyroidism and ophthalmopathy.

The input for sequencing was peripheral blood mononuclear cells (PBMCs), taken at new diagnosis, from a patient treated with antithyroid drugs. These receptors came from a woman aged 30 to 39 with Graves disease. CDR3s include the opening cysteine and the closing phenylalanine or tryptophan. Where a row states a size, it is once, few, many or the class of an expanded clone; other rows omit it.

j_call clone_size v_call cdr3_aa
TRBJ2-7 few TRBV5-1 CASSGTGPRGEQYF
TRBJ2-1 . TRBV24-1 CATSVQGDNEQFF
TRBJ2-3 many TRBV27 CASSFTAVSDTQYF
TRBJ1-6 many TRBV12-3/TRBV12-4 CASSDWGSPLHF
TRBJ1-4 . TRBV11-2 CASSQGQGRPTNEKLFF
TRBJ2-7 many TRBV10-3 CAISDPGLNSYEQYF
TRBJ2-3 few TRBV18 CASSRTDTDTQYF
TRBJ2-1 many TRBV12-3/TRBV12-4 CASTLAGTYNEQFF
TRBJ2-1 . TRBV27 CASSLSRLTNEQFF
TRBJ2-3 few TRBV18 CASSPSAVDTQYF
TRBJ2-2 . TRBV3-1 CASSQEIGELFF
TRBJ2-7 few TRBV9 CASSASALSSYEQYF
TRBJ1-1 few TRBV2 CASSAAGVPPDTEAFF
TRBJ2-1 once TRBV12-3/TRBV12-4 CASSWYSIYNEQFF
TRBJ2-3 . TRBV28 CASSRSGTGTDTQYF
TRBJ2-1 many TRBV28 CASSPPGLAGVEQFF
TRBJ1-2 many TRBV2 CASNPGSGYTF
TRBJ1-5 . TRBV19 CASSIDRGKQPQHF
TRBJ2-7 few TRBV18 CASSPSTGGAQYF
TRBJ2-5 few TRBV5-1 CASSLGQTKETQYF
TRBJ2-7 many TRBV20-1 CSASRLADYIEQYF
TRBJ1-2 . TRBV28 CASMESRVGAPGTF
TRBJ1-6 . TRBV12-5 CASGLASPLHF
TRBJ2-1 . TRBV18 CASSPLAGTSYNEQFF
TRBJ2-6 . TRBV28 CASRRYGANVLTF
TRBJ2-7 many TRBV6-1 CASRGHASGRNEQYF
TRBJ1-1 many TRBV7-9 CASLLTGMNTEAFF
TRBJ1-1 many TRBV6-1 CASSEDDRMNTEAFF
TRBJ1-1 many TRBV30 CAWTSAKNTEAFF
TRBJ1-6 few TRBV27 CASSFYSGGSPLHF
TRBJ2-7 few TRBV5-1 CASSLTSEKFYEQYF
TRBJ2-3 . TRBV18 CASSMDRAPDTQYF
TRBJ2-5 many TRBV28 CASTRSETQYF
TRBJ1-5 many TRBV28 CATHGTQPQHF
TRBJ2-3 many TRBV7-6 CASSLMVQSTDTQYF
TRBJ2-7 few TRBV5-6 CASSLVSFRYRGNEQYF
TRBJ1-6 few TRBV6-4 CASREGQGAYNSPLHF
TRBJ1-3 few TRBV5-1 CASSGDYGNTIYF
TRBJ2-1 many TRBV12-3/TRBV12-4 CASSFFGGVGNEQFF
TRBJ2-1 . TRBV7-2 CASSPFEGVGVYNEQFF
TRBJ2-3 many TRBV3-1 CASSIRDYPDTQYF
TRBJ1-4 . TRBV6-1 CASSPQTGANEKLFF
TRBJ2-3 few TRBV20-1 CSVVKDRVYTDTQYF
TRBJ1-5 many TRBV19 CASSDPDRVGQPQHF
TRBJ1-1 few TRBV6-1 CASRPSARDGDAFF
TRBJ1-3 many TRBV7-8 CATSLGTERNTIYF
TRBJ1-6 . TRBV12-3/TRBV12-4 CASSLALTGNSPLHF
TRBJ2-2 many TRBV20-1 CSADRDRTGELFF
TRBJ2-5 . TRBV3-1 CASSQEGLAVETQYF
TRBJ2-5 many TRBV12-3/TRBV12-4 CASSLRQGRQETQYF